Following are 15 T cell receptor beta chains from one sample sequenced in a study of cytomegalovirus exposure and HLA in healthy donors. Primers: 60 Vbeta forward and 13 Jbeta reverse. Profiled with immunoSEQ multiplex PCR; TCRdb holds only in-frame clones, not every one. The sample includes roughly 140,000 clones, approximately 60% of them seen just once. Source material: PBMCs. The origin of the receptors is a woman aged 55-70 years in good health and CMV-seropositive.

In its sample, this clone was seen a few times. V is TRBV28 and J is TRBJ1-2; 8 nucleotides match TRBD1. V was clipped by 3 bases and J by 5 bases; unmatched bases: 14. The CDR3 totals 17 residues. The germline V gene encodes CDR1 MDHEN and CDR2 SYDVKM. CDR3 amino acids: CASSLTMPGQAKYGYTF. DNA of the CDR3: TGTGCCAGCAGTTTGACCATGCCGGGACAGGCCAAATATGGCTACACCTTC.

This chain joins TRBV30 and TRBJ2-1; D is possibly TRBD1 (5 bases). CDR1 is GTSNPN, CDR2 SVGIG, per germline (reference sequence). Trimming took 2 bases from V and 7 from J, leaving 12 bases between them. The length of the CDR3 is 13 residues. The DNA for the CDR3 is TGTGCCTGGAGTCAGGGTAGTCTGAATGAGCAGTTCTTC. Translation gives CAWSQGSLNEQFF. Variable domain in full (rest from reference TRBV30 and TRBJ2-1): SQTIHQWPATLVQPVGSPLSLECTVEGTSNPNLYWYRQAAGRGLQLLFYSVGIGQISSEVPQNLSASRPQDRQFILSSKKLLLSDSGFYLCAWSQGSLNEQFFGPGTRLTVL.

This chain connects TRBV2 to TRBJ1-1; no clear D gene. The CDR3 extends over 12 amino acids. V was pared by 4 bases and J by 5 bases, with 8 bases between. The germline V gene encodes CDR1 SNHLY and CDR2 FYNNEI. The CDR3 reads CASSGPGTEAFF. The CDR3 nucleotides read TGTGCCAGCAGTGGACCGGGAACTGAAGCTTTCTTT.

V is TRBV29-1 and J is TRBJ2-3; no definite D call. CDR3 length: 12 amino acids. Germline CDR1 and CDR2: SQVTM and ANQGSEA. V was pared by 6 bases and J by 2 bases, with 9 bases between. Here the CDR3 DNA reads TGCAGCGTCCCCCACAACACAGATACGCAGTATTTT. Its translation: CSVPHNTDTQYF.

The rearrangement uses TRBV28 and TRBJ2-3; D uncertain. The CDR3 is made up of 11 amino acids. Trimming shortened V by 2 bases and J by 5 bases, and 2 bases separated the two germline ends. The germline CDR1 and CDR2 sequences are MDHEN and SYDVKM. The CDR3 nucleotides are TGTGCCAGCAGTTTACTAGATACGCAGTATTTT. It yields the protein CASSLLDTQYF.

The table lists this clone with a few counts. The chain couples TRBV6-5 to TRBJ2-7, with a tentative D call TRBD2 (6 bases). CDR3 size: 14 residues. V gave up 0 bases and J gave up 6 bases, with 12 bases separating them. Germline V gene sequence: CDR1 MNHEY, CDR2 SVGAGI. CDR3 DNA sequence: TGTGCCAGCAGTTACTCTGGAGGGAACGGCGAGCAGTACTTC. This gives the protein CASSYSGGNGEQYF.

This CDR3 reads CSVGREGAYNEQFF. CDR3 DNA: TGCAGCGTTGGGCGGGAGGGCGCCTACAATGAGCAGTTCTTC. This chain uses TRBV29-1 with TRBJ2-1; TRBD2 agrees at 9 bases. The CDR3 extends over 14 amino acids. Trimming took 4 bases from V and 2 from J; bases not matched to a gene: 3. Germline loops: CDR1 SQVTM, CDR2 ANQGSEA.

This clone showed up just a few times. This chain connects TRBV2 to TRBJ1-5; 8 positions agree with TRBD1. The ends lost 6 bases at V and 4 bases at J; junction bases unmatched: 5. Germline loops: CDR1 SNHLY, CDR2 FYNNEI. This CDR3 is built from 14 residues. The DNA for the CDR3 is TGTGCCAGCAGGAGACAGGGGTGGAATCAGCCCCAGCATTTT. This translates into CASRRQGWNQPQHF.

This clone appeared a single time. V usage is TRBV5-8 and J usage is TRBJ1-4, with 7 bases fitting TRBD1. J was trimmed by 4 bases and V by 5 bases; bases with no gene match: 11. The CDR3 totals 16 residues. In germline, CDR1 is SGHTS, CDR2 YDEGEE. CDR3 in amino acids: CASSSGTDYGNEKLFF. The CDR3 coding sequence is TGTGCCAGCAGTTCTGGGACAGACTACGGTAATGAAAAACTGTTTTTT.

This clone was counted only a few times. The chain recombines TRBV7-9 with TRBJ1-5; TRBD1 agrees at 9 bases. The CDR3 is made up of 16 amino acids. The V segment lost 5 bases and the J segment 3 bases; nucleotides outside the gene matches: 8. CDR1 and CDR2 from the germline V gene are SEHNR and FQNEAQ (reference sequence). The CDR3 DNA reads TGTGCCAGCAGCCCCCTGGGACAGGGCATCAATCAGCCCCAGCATTTT. Translating gives CASSPLGQGINQPQHF.

This sequence joins TRBV6-1 and TRBJ2-7; 11 positions agree with TRBD2. J lost 3 bases, V lost 4 bases, and 8 bases had no gene match. Per the germline V gene, CDR1 is MNHNS and CDR2 is SASEGT. This CDR3 contains 16 residues. CDR3 nucleotides: TGTGCCAGCAGTGCCAAACTAGCGGGAGCGGTCTACGAGCAGTACTTC. It codes for CASSAKLAGAVYEQYF.

This clone has just a few counts. This chain uses TRBV28 with TRBJ2-5; 8 bases match TRBD1. Trimming took 7 bases from V and 4 from J; bases not matched to a gene: 8. The CDR3 totals 14 residues. Germline CDR1 MDHEN, CDR2 SYDVKM. The DNA of the CDR3 is TGTGCCAGCAAAACGGGACAGGTAGGAGAGACCCAGTACTTC. Translating it yields CASKTGQVGETQYF.

The chain employs TRBV18 and TRBJ1-1; D is ambiguous. CDR1 is KGHSH and CDR2 is LQKENI in the germline V gene. The CDR3 is 15 residues long. Trimming took 5 bases from V and 4 from J, leaving 17 bases between them. CDR3 coding DNA: TGTGCCAGCTCAGCTACCGGGGAGATGGGCACTGAAGCTTTCTTT. This encodes CASSATGEMGTEAFF.

The chain links TRBV18 to TRBJ2-5, with a weak D call TRBD1 (7 bases). This CDR3 spans 16 amino acids. Germline loops: CDR1 KGHSH, CDR2 LQKENI. V lost 2 bases, J lost 3 bases, and 16 bases lay in between. CDR3 protein: CASSPRGTGEEETQYF. DNA for the CDR3: TGTGCCAGCTCACCAAGGGGCACAGGGGAGGAAGAGACCCAGTACTTC.

Comments on this clone: One end of the junction does not line up with germline, which may come from a read error. The DNA for the CDR3 is TGTGCCAGCAGAGAATCAGGGGCCTCGAGGTACGAGCAGTACTTC. Translating it yields CASRESGASRYEQYF. This sequence joins TRBV25-1 and TRBJ2-7, with a weak D call TRBD1 (6 bases). The CDR3 extends over 15 amino acids. Germline loops: CDR1 MGHDK, CDR2 SYGVNS.